This T cell receptor beta chain was sequenced in a study of regulatory T cells in long-lasting Graves disease. Indicated time point: newly diagnosed GD, antithyroid drugs for less than 3 months. Scientists built the TCR library using RNA that was extracted from PBMCs. Peripheral blood, at nine milliliters, went into EDTA tubes. This clonotype was seen ten or more times. TCR beta libraries were built with iRepertoire HTBI primers and Arm-PCR of CDR3 regions. TCRdb recomputed calls from the multiplex PCR reads with MiXCR, one row per CDR3 protein. The data contain 400,000 to 450,000 distinct CDR3 sequences, around 14% of them singletons. This CDR3 has 12 residues. Germline CDR1 DFQATT, CDR2 SNEGSKA (reference sequence). Between the trimmed V and J ends, which lost 3 bases and 1 base, there was a span of 7 bases. In addition, the sample was reused for a study of T cells in Graves' hyperthyroidism and ophthalmopathy.

The sample in question was peripheral blood mononuclear cells (PBMCs), obtained at new diagnosis, from a patient treated with antithyroid drugs. The clonotype originates from a young woman with Graves disease. The chain recombines TRBV20-1 with TRBJ2-7, with D possibly matching TRBD1 (6 bases). The CDR3, as DNA: TGCAGTGCTAGCACAGGGTCCTACGAGCAGTACTTC. Amino acids: CSASTGSYEQYF.